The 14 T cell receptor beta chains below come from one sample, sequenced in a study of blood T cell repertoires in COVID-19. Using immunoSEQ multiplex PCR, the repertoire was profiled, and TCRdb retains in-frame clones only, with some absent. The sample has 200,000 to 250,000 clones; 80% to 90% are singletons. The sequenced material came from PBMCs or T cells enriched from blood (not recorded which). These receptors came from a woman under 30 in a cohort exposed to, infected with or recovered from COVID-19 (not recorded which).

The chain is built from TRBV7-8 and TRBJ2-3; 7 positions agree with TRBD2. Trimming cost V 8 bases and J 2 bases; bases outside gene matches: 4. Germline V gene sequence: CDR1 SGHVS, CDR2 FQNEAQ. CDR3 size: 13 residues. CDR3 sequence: CASRGEITDTQYF. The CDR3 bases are TGTGCCAGCCGGGGGGAAATCACAGATACGCAGTATTTT.

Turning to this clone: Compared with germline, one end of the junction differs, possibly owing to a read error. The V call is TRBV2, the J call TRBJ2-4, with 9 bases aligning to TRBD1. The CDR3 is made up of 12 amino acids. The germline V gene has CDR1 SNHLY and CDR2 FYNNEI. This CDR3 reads CASKQQGAPVVF. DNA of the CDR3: TGTGCCAGCAAACAACAGGGGGCGCCAGTCGTTTTC.

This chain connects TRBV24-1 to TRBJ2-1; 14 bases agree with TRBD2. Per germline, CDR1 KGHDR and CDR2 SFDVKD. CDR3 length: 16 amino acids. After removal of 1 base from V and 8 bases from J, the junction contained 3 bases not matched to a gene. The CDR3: CATSDFGTSGSDEQFF. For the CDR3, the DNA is TGTGCCACCAGTGATTTTGGGACTAGCGGGAGCGATGAGCAGTTCTTC.

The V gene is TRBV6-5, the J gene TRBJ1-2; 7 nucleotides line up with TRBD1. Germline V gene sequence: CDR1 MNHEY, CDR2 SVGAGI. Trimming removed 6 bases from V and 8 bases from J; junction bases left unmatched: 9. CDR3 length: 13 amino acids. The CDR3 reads CASRVTGAKGYTF. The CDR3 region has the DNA TGTGCCAGCAGGGTAACAGGGGCTAAAGGCTACACCTTC.

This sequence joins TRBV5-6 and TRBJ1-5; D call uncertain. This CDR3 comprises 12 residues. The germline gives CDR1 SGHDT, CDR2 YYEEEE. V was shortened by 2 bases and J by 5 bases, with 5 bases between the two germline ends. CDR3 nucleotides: TGTGCCAGCAGCTTCGGGGATCAGCCCCAGCATTTT. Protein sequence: CASSFGDQPQHF.

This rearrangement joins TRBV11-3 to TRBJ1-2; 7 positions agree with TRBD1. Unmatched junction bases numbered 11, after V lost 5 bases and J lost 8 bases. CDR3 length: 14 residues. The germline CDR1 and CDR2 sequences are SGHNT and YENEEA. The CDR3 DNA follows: TGTGCCAGCAGCCTCTCCACAGGGGAGGAAGGCTACACCTTC. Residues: CASSLSTGEEGYTF.

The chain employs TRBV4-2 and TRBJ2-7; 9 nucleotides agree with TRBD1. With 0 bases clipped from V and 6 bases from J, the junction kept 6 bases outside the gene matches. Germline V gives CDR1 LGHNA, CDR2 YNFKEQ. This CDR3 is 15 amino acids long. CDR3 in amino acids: CASSQEPGQGGEQYF. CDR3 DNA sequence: TGTGCCAGCAGCCAAGAACCGGGACAGGGCGGCGAGCAGTACTTC.

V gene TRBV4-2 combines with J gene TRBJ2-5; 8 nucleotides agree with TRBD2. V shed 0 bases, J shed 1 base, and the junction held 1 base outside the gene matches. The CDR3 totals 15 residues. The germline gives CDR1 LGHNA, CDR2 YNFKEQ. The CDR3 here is CASSQDRGGQETQYF. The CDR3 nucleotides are TGTGCCAGCAGCCAAGATCGGGGGGGCCAAGAGACCCAGTACTTC.

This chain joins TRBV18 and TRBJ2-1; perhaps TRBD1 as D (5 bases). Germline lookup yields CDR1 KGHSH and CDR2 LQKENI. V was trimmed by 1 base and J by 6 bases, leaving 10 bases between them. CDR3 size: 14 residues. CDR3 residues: CASSPRQGRNEQFF. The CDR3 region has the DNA TGTGCCAGCTCACCACGGCAGGGTCGCAATGAGCAGTTCTTC.

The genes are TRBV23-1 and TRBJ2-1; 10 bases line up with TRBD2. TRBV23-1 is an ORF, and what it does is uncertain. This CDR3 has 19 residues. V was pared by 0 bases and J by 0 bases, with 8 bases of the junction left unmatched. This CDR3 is CASSQSRGSSGSSYNEQFF. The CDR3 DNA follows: TGCGCCAGCAGTCAATCGCGGGGGTCTAGCGGGAGCTCCTACAATGAGCAGTTCTTC.

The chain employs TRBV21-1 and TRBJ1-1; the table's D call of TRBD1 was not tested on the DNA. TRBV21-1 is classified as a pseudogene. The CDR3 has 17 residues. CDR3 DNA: TGTGCCAGCAGCAAAGGGACCATACAGGACCCGAACACTGAAGCTTTCTTT. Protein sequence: CASSKGTIQDPNTEAFF.

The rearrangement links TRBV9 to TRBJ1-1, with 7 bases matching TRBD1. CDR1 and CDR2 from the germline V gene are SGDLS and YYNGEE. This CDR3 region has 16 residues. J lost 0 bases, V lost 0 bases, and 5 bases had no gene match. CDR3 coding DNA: TGTGCCAGCAGCGTAGGGACAGGAGTCATGAACACTGAAGCTTTCTTT. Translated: CASSVGTGVMNTEAFF.

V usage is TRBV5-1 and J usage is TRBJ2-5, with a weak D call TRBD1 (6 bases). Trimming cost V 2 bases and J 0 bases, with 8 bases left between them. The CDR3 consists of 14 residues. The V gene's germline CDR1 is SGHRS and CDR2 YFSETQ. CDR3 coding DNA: TGCGCCAGCAGCTTAGGACAGTACCAAGAGACCCAGTACTTC. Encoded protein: CASSLGQYQETQYF. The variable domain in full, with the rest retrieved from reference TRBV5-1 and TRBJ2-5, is KAGVTQTPRYLIKTRGQQVTLSCSPISGHRSVSWYQQTPGQGLQFLFEYFSETQRNKGNFPGRFSGRQFSNSRSEMNVSTLELGDSALYLCASSLGQYQETQYFGPGTRLLVL.

CDR3 sequence reads: CASSESRGEQFF. Written as DNA, the CDR3 is TGCGCCAGCAGTGAGTCCAGGGGTGAGCAGTTCTTC. The J gene is TRBJ2-1, the V gene TRBV10-2, with D maybe TRBD1 (6 bases). Germline V gene sequence: CDR1 WSHSY, CDR2 SAAADI. The CDR3 is 12 amino acids. The V end was cut by 0 bases, the J end by 9 bases, with 6 bases between.